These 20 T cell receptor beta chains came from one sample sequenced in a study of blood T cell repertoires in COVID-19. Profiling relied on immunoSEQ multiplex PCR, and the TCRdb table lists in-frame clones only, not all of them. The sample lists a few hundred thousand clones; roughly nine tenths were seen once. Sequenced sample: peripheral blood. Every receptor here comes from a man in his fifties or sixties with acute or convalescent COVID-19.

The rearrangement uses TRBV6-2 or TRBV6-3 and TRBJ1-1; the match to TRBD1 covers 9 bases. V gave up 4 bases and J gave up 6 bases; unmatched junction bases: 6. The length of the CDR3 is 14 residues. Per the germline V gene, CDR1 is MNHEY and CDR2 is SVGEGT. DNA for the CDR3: TGTGCCAGCAGTTCCCCGACAGGGGGGGCTGAAGCTTTCTTT. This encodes CASSSPTGGAEAFF.

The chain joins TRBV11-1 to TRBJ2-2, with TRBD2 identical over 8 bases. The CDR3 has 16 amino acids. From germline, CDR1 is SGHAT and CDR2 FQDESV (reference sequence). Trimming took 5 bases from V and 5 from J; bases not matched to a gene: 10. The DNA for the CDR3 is TGTGCCAGCAGCCGGGATCCATCGGGGGGGACCGGGGAGCTGTTTTTT. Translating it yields CASSRDPSGGTGELFF.

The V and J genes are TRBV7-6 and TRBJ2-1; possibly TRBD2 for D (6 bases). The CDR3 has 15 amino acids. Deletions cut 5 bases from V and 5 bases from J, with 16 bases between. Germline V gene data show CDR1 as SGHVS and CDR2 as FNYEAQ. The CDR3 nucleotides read TGTGCCAGCAGCCGGGGTCCGGGGGTGGACAATGAGCAGTTCTTC. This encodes CASSRGPGVDNEQFF.

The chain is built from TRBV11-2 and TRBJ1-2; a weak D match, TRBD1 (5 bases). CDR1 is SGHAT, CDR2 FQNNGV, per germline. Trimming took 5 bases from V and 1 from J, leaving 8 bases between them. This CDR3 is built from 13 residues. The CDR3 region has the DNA TGTGCCAGCAGCCCCCAGGGTAACTATGGCTACACCTTC. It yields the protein CASSPQGNYGYTF.

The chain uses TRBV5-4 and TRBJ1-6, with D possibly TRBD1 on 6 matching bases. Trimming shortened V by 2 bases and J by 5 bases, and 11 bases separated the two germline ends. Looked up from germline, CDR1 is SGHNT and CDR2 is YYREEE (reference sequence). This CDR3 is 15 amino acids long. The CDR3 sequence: CASSFEGGNNSPLHF. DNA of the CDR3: TGTGCCAGCAGCTTCGAGGGGGGGAATAATTCACCCCTCCACTTT.

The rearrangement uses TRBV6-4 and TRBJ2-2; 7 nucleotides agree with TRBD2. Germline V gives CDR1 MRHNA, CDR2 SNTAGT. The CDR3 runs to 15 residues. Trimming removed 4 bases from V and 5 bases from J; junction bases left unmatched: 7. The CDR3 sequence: CASSAEAGWTGELFF. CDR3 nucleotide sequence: TGTGCCAGCAGTGCGGAAGCGGGGTGGACCGGGGAGCTGTTTTTT.

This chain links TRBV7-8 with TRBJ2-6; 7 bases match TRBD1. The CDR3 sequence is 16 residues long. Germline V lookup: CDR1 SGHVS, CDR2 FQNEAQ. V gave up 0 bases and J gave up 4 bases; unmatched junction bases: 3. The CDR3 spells CASSLAQGSGANVLTF. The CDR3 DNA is TGTGCCAGCAGCTTAGCACAGGGGTCCGGGGCCAACGTCCTGACTTTC. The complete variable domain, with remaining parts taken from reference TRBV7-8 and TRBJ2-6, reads GAGVSQSPRYKVAKRGQDVALRCDPISGHVSLFWYQQALGQGPEFLTYFQNEAQLDKSGLPSDRFFAERPEGSVSTLKIQRTQQEDSAVYLCASSLAQGSGANVLTFGAGSRLTVL.

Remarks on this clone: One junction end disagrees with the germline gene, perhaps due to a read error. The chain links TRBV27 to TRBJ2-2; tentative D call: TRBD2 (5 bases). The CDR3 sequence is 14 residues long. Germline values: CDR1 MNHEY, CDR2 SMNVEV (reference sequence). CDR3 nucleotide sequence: TGTGCCTGCAGTTTGGAAAAGACGGGGGGGGAGCTGTTTTTT. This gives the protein CACSLEKTGGELFF.

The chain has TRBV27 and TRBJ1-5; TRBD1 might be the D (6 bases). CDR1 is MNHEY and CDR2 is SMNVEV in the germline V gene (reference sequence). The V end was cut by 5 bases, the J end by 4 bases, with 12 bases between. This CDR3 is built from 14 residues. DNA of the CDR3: TGTGCCAGCAGTCTTGTACAGGGAAATCAGCCCCAGCATTTT. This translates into CASSLVQGNQPQHF.

The CDR3 sequence is CASSIGLSNYGYTF. The CDR3 DNA is TGTGCCAGTAGTATAGGACTTTCTAACTATGGCTACACCTTC. The chain carries TRBV19 and TRBJ1-2; no reliable D call. The CDR3 totals 14 residues. Germline CDR1 is LNHDA and CDR2 is SQIVND (reference sequence). The V end lost 1 base, the J end lost 0 bases, and 6 bases lay between the germline ends.

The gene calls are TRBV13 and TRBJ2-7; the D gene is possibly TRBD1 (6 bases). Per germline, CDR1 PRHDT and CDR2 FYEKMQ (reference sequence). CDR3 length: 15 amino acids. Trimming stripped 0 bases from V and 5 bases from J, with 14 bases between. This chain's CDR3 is CASSLGITGWDEQYF. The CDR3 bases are TGTGCCAGCAGCTTAGGTATAACAGGGTGGGACGAGCAGTACTTC.

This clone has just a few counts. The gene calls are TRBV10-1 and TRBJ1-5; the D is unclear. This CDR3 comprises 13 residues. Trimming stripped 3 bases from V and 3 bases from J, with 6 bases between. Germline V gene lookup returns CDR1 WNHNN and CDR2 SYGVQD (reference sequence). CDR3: CASSDRSNQPQHF. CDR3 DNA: TGCGCCAGCAGTGATCGGTCCAATCAGCCCCAGCATTTT.

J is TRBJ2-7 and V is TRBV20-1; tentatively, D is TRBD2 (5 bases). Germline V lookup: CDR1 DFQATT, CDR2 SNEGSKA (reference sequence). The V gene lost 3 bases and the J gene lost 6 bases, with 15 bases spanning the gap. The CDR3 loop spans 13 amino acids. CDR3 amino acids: CSASGLAVSEQYF. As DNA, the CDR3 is TGCAGTGCTAGTGGCCTAGCTGTGTCCGAGCAGTACTTC.

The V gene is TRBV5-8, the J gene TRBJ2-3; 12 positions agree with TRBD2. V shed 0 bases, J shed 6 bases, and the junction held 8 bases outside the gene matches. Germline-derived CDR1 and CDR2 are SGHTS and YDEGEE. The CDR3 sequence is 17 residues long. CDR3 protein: CASSLAGTSGLVDTQYF. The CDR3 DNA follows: TGTGCCAGCAGCTTGGCCGGGACTAGCGGGTTGGTGGATACGCAGTATTTT.

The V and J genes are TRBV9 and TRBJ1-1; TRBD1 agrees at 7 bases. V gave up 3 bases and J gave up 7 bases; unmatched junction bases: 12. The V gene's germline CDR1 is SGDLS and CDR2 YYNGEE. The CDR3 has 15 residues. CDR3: CASSASPTGRNEAFF. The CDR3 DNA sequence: TGTGCCAGCAGCGCCAGCCCGACAGGGAGGAATGAAGCTTTCTTT. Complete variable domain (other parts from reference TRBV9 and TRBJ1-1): DSGVTQTPKHLITATGQRVTLRCSPRSGDLSVYWYQQSLDQGLQFLIQYYNGEERAKGNILERFSAQQFPDLHSELNLSSLELGDSALYFCASSASPTGRNEAFFGQGTRLTVV.

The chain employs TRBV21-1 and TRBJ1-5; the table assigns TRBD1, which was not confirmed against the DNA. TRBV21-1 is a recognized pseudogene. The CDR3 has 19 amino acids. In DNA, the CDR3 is TGTGCCAGCAGCAAAGTGAAGGTTGGTCAGGGAAAATGCAATCAGCCCCAGCATTTT. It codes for CASSKVKVGQGKCNQPQHF.

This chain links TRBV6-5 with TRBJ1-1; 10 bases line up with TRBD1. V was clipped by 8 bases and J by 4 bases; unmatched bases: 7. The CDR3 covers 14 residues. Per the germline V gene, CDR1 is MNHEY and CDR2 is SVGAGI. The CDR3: CASHRQGAITEAFF. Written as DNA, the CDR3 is TGTGCCAGCCACAGACAGGGGGCGATCACTGAAGCTTTCTTT.

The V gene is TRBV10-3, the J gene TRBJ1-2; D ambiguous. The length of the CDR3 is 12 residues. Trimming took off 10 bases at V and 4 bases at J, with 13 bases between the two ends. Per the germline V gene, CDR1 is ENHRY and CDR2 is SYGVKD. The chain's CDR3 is CATKPPSYGYTF. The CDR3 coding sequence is TGTGCCACCAAGCCCCCAAGCTATGGCTACACCTTC.

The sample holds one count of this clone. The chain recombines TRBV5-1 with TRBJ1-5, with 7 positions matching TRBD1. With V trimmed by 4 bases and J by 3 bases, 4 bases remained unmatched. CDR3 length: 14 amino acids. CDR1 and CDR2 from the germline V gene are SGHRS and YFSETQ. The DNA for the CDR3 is TGCGCCAGCAGCCTGACAGGGACCAATCAGCCCCAGCATTTT. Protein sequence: CASSLTGTNQPQHF. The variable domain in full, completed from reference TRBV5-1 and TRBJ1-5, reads KAGVTQTPRYLIKTRGQQVTLSCSPISGHRSVSWYQQTPGQGLQFLFEYFSETQRNKGNFPGRFSGRQFSNSRSEMNVSTLELGDSALYLCASSLTGTNQPQHFGDGTRLSIL.

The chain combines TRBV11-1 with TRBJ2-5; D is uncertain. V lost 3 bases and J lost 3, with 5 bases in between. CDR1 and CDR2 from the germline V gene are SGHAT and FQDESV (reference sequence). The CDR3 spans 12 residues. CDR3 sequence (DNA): TGTGCCAGCAGCTTCAATGAAGAGACCCAGTACTTC. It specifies CASSFNEETQYF. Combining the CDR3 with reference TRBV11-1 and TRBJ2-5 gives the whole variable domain EAEVAQSPRYKITEKSQAVAFWCDPISGHATLYWYRQILGQGPELLVQFQDESVVDDSQLPKDRFSAERLKGVDSTLKIQPAELGDSAMYLCASSFNEETQYFGPGTRLLVL.